The TCR beta chain described here comes from a study of shared clonotypes between healthy human individuals. The study's findings and limits: Relative to clonotypes present in all four donors, those not shared had lower generation probabilities.

With respect to this clone: What it binds is not known.

Using immunoSEQ multiplex PCR, the repertoire was profiled, and TCRdb retains in-frame clones only, with some absent. The data show 900,000 to 1,200,000 clones, with around three quarters seen just once and 0.5% to 0.65% held by the top ten. Per the germline V gene, CDR1 is SGHTA and CDR2 is FQGNSA. CDR3 length: 15 amino acids. V was clipped by 5 bases and J by 7 bases; unmatched bases: 9. Sequenced sample: memory CD4+ T cells from PBMCs. Noted subset: CD45RA-negative fraction. The chain joins TRBV7-2 to TRBJ2-3; 10 nucleotides line up with TRBD2. The receptor comes from a man in his late teens or twenties in good health. Some clones in this sample may be carry-over from other donors' samples. CDR3 nucleotide sequence: TGTGCCAGCAGCCGAGGGGTAGCGGGAGGATATACGCAGTATTTT. Protein product: CASSRGVAGGYTQYF.